Presented here are 26 T cell receptor beta chains from one specimen sequenced in a study of T cell responses to AZD1222 COVID-19 vaccine. Measured with immunoSEQ multiplex PCR; TCRdb has only the in-frame clones, and not every one. The sample holds fewer than 200,000 clones; 85% to 95% are singletons and the top ten take over 9.5%. Sequencing was performed on peripheral blood, taken on day 0 of AZD1222 vaccination. These receptors were obtained from an adult in good health.

The V call is TRBV5-1, the J call TRBJ1-2; D is undetermined. Trimming left V 5 bases short and J 3 bases short, with 8 bases between. The germline V gene has CDR1 SGHRS and CDR2 YFSETQ. The CDR3 is 12 residues long. The CDR3 sequence: CASRGSHYGYTF. CDR3 nucleotides: TGCGCCAGCAGGGGGTCTCACTATGGCTACACCTTC.

The V gene is TRBV6-2 or TRBV6-3, the J gene TRBJ1-1; D possibly corresponds to TRBD1 (5 bases). The V end was cut by 4 bases, the J end by 4 bases, with 13 bases between. The germline gives CDR1 MNHEY, CDR2 SVGEGT. The CDR3 has 14 residues. CDR3 protein: CASSSNRRSTEAFF. CDR3 nucleotide sequence: TGTGCCAGCAGTTCTAACAGGAGAAGCACTGAAGCTTTCTTT.

The rearrangement uses TRBV28 and TRBJ1-1; D not resolved. CDR3 length equals 14 residues. The germline CDR1 and CDR2 sequences are MDHEN and SYDVKM. V lost 5 bases to trimming and J lost 1 base, with 11 bases between them. CDR3 in DNA: TGTGCCAGCAGTCCCTACACTACGAACACTGAAGCTTTCTTT. The encoded protein is CASSPYTTNTEAFF.

The V gene is TRBV12-5, the J gene TRBJ1-2; D unclear. The germline V and J ends were trimmed by 8 bases and 2 bases, with 12 bases remaining between them. CDR1 and CDR2 (germline): LGHNT, FRNRAP. The CDR3 has 13 amino acids. CDR3 amino acids: CASLNEGNYGYTF. CDR3 bases: TGTGCTAGTCTGAACGAGGGAAACTATGGCTACACCTTC.

J is TRBJ1-2 and V is TRBV7-9, with 9 bases identical to TRBD1. J gave up 2 bases and V 4 bases, and 5 bases lay outside the gene matches. The CDR3 sequence is 15 residues long. Per germline, CDR1 SEHNR and CDR2 FQNEAQ (reference sequence). The CDR3 DNA follows: TGTGCCAGCAGCTCGGACAGGGGAGCGAACTATGGCTACACCTTC. Its protein product is CASSSDRGANYGYTF.

The J gene is TRBJ2-1, the V gene TRBV19; D is unclear. This CDR3 has 12 residues. Trimming pared 6 bases from V and 4 bases from J, leaving 7 bases between. CDR1 is LNHDA, CDR2 SQIVND, per germline (reference sequence). CDR3 sequence (DNA): TGTGCCAGTAGAGACCAGTACAATGAGCAGTTCTTC. It yields the protein CASRDQYNEQFF.

The chain recombines TRBV2 with TRBJ1-4; D is unclear. From germline, CDR1 is SNHLY and CDR2 FYNNEI. This CDR3 contains 13 residues. V was pared by 4 bases and J by 2 bases, with 5 bases between. CDR3 amino acids: CASSGGTNEKLFF. The CDR3 DNA reads TGTGCCAGCAGTGGCGGTACTAATGAAAAACTGTTTTTT.

This chain uses TRBV7-3 with TRBJ2-1; D gene uncertain. Trimming took off 4 bases at V and 0 bases at J, with 7 bases between the two ends. Germline V gene sequence: CDR1 SGHTA, CDR2 FQGTGA. The CDR3 is 14 amino acids. The CDR3 coding sequence is TGTGCCAGCAGCTCCCGGAACTCCTACAATGAGCAGTTCTTC. It encodes CASSSRNSYNEQFF.

V and J are TRBV4-1 and TRBJ2-7; TRBD2 matches at 7 bases. With 4 bases clipped from V and 2 bases from J, the junction kept 5 bases outside the gene matches. Germline V gene data show CDR1 as MGHRA and CDR2 as YSYEKL. There are 14 residues in the CDR3. The CDR3 loop is CASSREGFTYEQYF. In nucleotides, the CDR3 is TGCGCCAGCAGCCGGGAGGGATTCACCTACGAGCAGTACTTC.

This chain joins TRBV19 and TRBJ1-2; TRBD1 is a possible D gene (5 bases). The length of the CDR3 is 13 residues. Trimming removed 10 bases at V and 5 bases at J, with 17 bases between. Germline V gene sequence: CDR1 LNHDA, CDR2 SQIVND (reference sequence). CDR3 sequence reads: CATTGGGPYGYTF. The DNA for the CDR3 is TGTGCCACGACCGGGGGAGGACCGTATGGCTACACCTTC.

The J gene is TRBJ2-7, the V gene TRBV24-1; 9 positions match TRBD1. The V and J ends lost 7 bases and 4 bases, in that order; junction bases with no gene match: 7. Germline CDR1 reads KGHDR; CDR2 reads SFDVKD. This CDR3 spans 14 amino acids. The CDR3 DNA is TGTGCCACCAGCCCGGGACAGGGCGCATACGAGCAGTACTTC. Translation gives CATSPGQGAYEQYF.

The chain couples TRBV6-6 to TRBJ2-5; TRBD2 aligns across 14 bases. The CDR3 is made up of 15 amino acids. The V gene's germline CDR1 is MNHNY and CDR2 SVGAGI (reference sequence). The ends lost 10 bases at V and 2 bases at J; junction bases unmatched: 6. The CDR3 reads CAIRGTSGGQETQYF. The CDR3 nucleotides read TGTGCCATACGGGGGACTAGCGGGGGACAAGAGACCCAGTACTTC.

V and J are TRBV6-6 and TRBJ2-5; D remains unclear. This CDR3 spans 15 amino acids. Germline loops: CDR1 MNHNY, CDR2 SVGAGI (reference sequence). The V and J ends lost 2 bases and 4 bases respectively, with 14 bases between them. Written as DNA, the CDR3 is TGTGCCAGCAGTTACGGTCGCCCCCTTGGAGAGACCCAGTACTTC. It translates to CASSYGRPLGETQYF.

This rearrangement joins TRBV29-1 to TRBJ1-1, with no clear D. CDR1 is SQVTM and CDR2 is ANQGSEA in the germline V gene. The length of the CDR3 is 12 residues. Trimming cost V 3 bases and J 1 base, with 6 bases left between them. CDR3 sequence: CSVDSENTEAFF. As DNA, the CDR3 is TGCAGCGTTGATTCCGAGAACACTGAAGCTTTCTTT.

The V and J genes are TRBV2 and TRBJ1-4; D is possibly TRBD1 (6 bases). Germline V gene lookup returns CDR1 SNHLY and CDR2 FYNNEI. The CDR3 runs 15 residues. V lost 2 bases and J 14 bases, leaving 21 bases between the germline ends. The CDR3 bases are TGTGCCAGCAGTGAAATATCGGAGCCGACAGGAACTCTGTTTTTT. Protein sequence: CASSEISEPTGTLFF.

This clone was seen only once. V and J are TRBV5-5 and TRBJ1-3; D ambiguous. The CDR3 consists of 13 residues. Germline V gene lookup returns CDR1 SGHKS and CDR2 YYEKEE (reference sequence). Trimming left V 1 base short and J 7 bases short, with 9 bases between. CDR3 residues: CASSLNSRNTIYF. CDR3 coding DNA: TGTGCCAGCAGCTTGAACAGTCGGAACACCATATATTTT.

The chain carries TRBV28 and TRBJ2-7, with 9 bases identical to TRBD1. The germline CDR1 and CDR2 sequences are MDHEN and SYDVKM. The V segment lost 6 bases and the J segment 4 bases; nucleotides outside the gene matches: 4. The CDR3 sequence is 13 residues long. The CDR3 DNA sequence: TGTGCCAGCAGCCGCGGACAGGGGTACGAGCAGTACGTC. It specifies CASSRGQGYEQYV.

The chain recombines TRBV4-1 with TRBJ1-1; 7 bases line up with TRBD1. Per the germline V gene, CDR1 is MGHRA and CDR2 is YSYEKL. This CDR3 spans 15 amino acids. The trim removed 5 bases at V and 0 bases at J, leaving 6 bases unmatched. Written as DNA, the CDR3 is TGCGCCAGCAGCTTTCGAACAGGGGTGAACACTGAAGCTTTCTTT. This gives the protein CASSFRTGVNTEAFF.

In DNA, the CDR3 is TGTGCCAGCTCACCGGGACAGGGGGCGCCGGGGAACACTGAAGCTTTCTTT. Amino acid sequence: CASSPGQGAPGNTEAFF. The genes are TRBV18 and TRBJ1-1; the match to TRBD1 covers 12 bases. The CDR3 has 17 residues. Germline CDR1 KGHSH, CDR2 LQKENI. After removal of 3 bases from V and 1 base from J, the junction contained 6 bases not matched to a gene.

The chain joins TRBV7-9 to TRBJ1-1, with 8 bases that match TRBD1. Germline V CDR1 and CDR2: SEHNR, FQNEAQ (reference sequence). Trimming took 3 bases from V and 2 from J; bases not matched to a gene: 5. The CDR3 runs 15 residues. CDR3 region: CASSFGTGANTEAFF. The CDR3 DNA is TGTGCCAGCAGCTTCGGGACAGGAGCTAACACTGAAGCTTTCTTT.

The V and J genes are TRBV5-1 and TRBJ1-2; unclear D gene. Germline V gives CDR1 SGHRS, CDR2 YFSETQ. Trimming stripped 4 bases from V and 8 bases from J, with 15 bases between. This CDR3 comprises 13 residues. CDR3 amino acids: CASSDDITAGYTF. In nucleotides, the CDR3 is TGCGCCAGCAGCGACGACATTACGGCCGGCTACACCTTC.

The V gene is TRBV27, the J gene TRBJ1-2, with 7 bases matching TRBD1. This CDR3 has 15 residues. Germline CDR1 reads MNHEY; CDR2 reads SMNVEV (reference sequence). Trimming cost V 6 bases and J 3 bases; bases outside gene matches: 10. CDR3 in DNA: TGTGCCAGCAGCGTTTCCGGGACAGCGGACTATGGCTACACCTTC. Its translation: CASSVSGTADYGYTF.

The chain combines TRBV5-1 with TRBJ1-2; unclear D gene. V was clipped by 2 bases and J by 3 bases, with 8 bases between them. The length of the CDR3 is 13 residues. Germline assignment: CDR1 SGHRS and CDR2 YFSETQ. CDR3 sequence (DNA): TGCGCCAGCAGCTTCGATATCTACTATGGCTACACCTTC. It translates to CASSFDIYYGYTF.

The rearrangement links TRBV7-9 to TRBJ1-2, with 8 bases that match TRBD1. The CDR3 has 16 residues. J gave up 0 bases and V 3 bases, and 6 bases lay outside the gene matches. The germline gives CDR1 SEHNR, CDR2 FQNEAQ (reference sequence). The CDR3 nucleotides read TGTGCCAGCAGCTTCCCTCCGGGACAGGCTAACTATGGCTACACCTTC. Its protein product is CASSFPPGQANYGYTF.

The genes are TRBV19 and TRBJ2-2; 7 bases line up with TRBD1. V lost 5 bases to trimming and J lost 0 bases; unmatched junction nucleotides: 21. Germline CDR1 reads LNHDA; CDR2 reads SQIVND (reference sequence). This CDR3 is built from 21 residues. The CDR3 nucleotides read TGTGCCAGTAGTCTCCAAACCGGGACAGACCCTAGAAGGCCGAACACCGGGGAGCTGTTTTTT. Protein sequence: CASSLQTGTDPRRPNTGELFF.

The chain combines TRBV7-9 with TRBJ2-1, with D unclear. V was clipped by 3 bases and J by 8 bases, with 14 bases between them. Per germline, CDR1 SEHNR and CDR2 FQNEAQ (reference sequence). This CDR3 spans 14 amino acids. The CDR3 here is CASSFNWVFYEQFF. The CDR3 region has the DNA TGTGCCAGCAGCTTTAACTGGGTGTTCTATGAGCAGTTCTTC.